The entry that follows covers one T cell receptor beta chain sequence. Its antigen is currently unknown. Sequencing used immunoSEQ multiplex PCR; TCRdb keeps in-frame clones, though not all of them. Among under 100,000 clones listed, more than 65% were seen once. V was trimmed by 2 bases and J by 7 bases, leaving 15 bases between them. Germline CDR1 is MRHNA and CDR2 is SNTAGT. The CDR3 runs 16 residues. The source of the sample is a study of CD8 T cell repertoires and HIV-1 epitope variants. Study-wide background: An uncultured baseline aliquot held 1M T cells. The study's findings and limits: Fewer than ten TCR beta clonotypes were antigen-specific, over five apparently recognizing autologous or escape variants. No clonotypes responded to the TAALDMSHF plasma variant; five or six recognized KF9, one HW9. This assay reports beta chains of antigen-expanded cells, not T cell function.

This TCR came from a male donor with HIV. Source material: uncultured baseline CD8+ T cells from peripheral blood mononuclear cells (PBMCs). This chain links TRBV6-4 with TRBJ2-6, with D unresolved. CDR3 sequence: CASSDSSVSLANVLTF. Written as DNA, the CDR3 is TGTGCCAGCAGTGACAGCTCAGTCTCTTTAGCCAACGTCCTGACTTTC.